This is a list of T cell receptor beta chains from one sample in a study of blood T cells in healthy people across ages. TCRdb re-analysed the 5' RACE reads in MiXCR, keeping a single row per CDR3 protein. The data show around 990,000 distinct CDR3 sequences, under 30% seen once. These data were likewise used in another study, on T cells of mothers and their children.

The sequenced sample consisted of blood. The receptor source for this set is a girl aged 2 to 9 in good health. CDR3s include the opening cysteine and the closing phenylalanine or tryptophan. A D gene is named only where the DNA matches it firmly. For some rows the clone size is stated as once, few or many, or as a class when expanded; others skip it.

DNA	CDR3	V	J	D	size
TGTGCCAGCAGTGGGGACATCCCAGCCTACAATGAGCAGTTCTTC	CASSGDIPAYNEQFF	TRBV12-3/TRBV12-4	TRBJ2-1	-	-
TGCAGTGCTAGAGATGGGGCTTTAGAGACCCAGTACTTC	CSARDGALETQYF	TRBV20-1	TRBJ2-5	-	-
TGCAGCGTTGAAGAAGCAGGCCCGGATGGCTACACCTTC	CSVEEAGPDGYTF	TRBV29-1	TRBJ1-2	-	-
TGCAGCGTTGGGGGAGCGGCTGGGGACGAGCAGTACTTC	CSVGGAAGDEQYF	TRBV29-1	TRBJ2-7	-	few
TGTGCCATCAGTGATGGGAAGTCAGATACGCAGTATTTT	CAISDGKSDTQYF	TRBV10-3	TRBJ2-3	-	few
TGTGCCAGCAGCTTAGTTGCTGGTGAAGCTTTCTTT	CASSLVAGEAFF	TRBV7-9	TRBJ1-1	-	few
TGTGCCAGCAGGTATTTCGGGGGAGAGCAGTTCTTC	CASRYFGGEQFF	TRBV6-2/TRBV6-3	TRBJ2-1	-	-
TGCAGCGTTGAAGAGGATGGGTTTGAAGCTTTCTTT	CSVEEDGFEAFF	TRBV29-1	TRBJ1-1	-	-
TGTGCCAGCAGCTTAGGAGGGGGCGGAAAAGAGACCCAGTACTTC	CASSLGGGGKETQYF	TRBV7-6	TRBJ2-5	TRBD1	-
TGCGCCAGCACCTTGGGGGGACCCCTTTCCTACAATGAGCAGTTCTTC	CASTLGGPLSYNEQFF	TRBV5-1	TRBJ2-1	-	once
TGCAGTGCTAGAGATACCAGCGGGACCTTTGAGACCCAGTACTTC	CSARDTSGTFETQYF	TRBV20-1	TRBJ2-5	TRBD2	few
TGTGCCAGCAGTGGTTTGGGACAGGGGGGTTCACCCCTCCACTTT	CASSGLGQGGSPLHF	TRBV25-1	TRBJ1-6	TRBD1	-
TGCGCCAGCAGCCAAGTAGAAAGGGACCAAGGGACCCAGTACTTC	CASSQVERDQGTQYF	TRBV4-1	TRBJ2-5	-	-
TGTGCCAGCAGCACAGGACAGATCACAGATACGCAGTACTTT	CASSTGQITDTQYF	TRBV9	TRBJ2-3	-	-
TGTGCCAGCAGGGGGGGGAGACAGGAGCAGTACTTC	CASRGGRQEQYF	TRBV2	TRBJ2-5	-	-
TGTGCCAGCAGCTTGGAACTGGAAGACTATGGCTACACCTTC	CASSLELEDYGYTF	TRBV5-5	TRBJ1-2	-	-
TGTGCCAGCAGCACCCCCGGGACAGTGACACTTAACTATGGCTACACCTTC	CASSTPGTVTLNYGYTF	TRBV28	TRBJ1-2	TRBD1	-
TGTGCCAGCAGCTTAGAAGTGAGGGGCGAGCAGTACTTC	CASSLEVRGEQYF	TRBV7-2	TRBJ2-7	-	-
TGCGCCAGCAGTACGATGGGGGCCCAGTACTTC	CASSTMGAQYF	TRBV5-1	TRBJ2-5	-	few
TGTGCCATTCAGCGGAACAACCAAGAGACCCAGTACTTC	CAIQRNNQETQYF	TRBV10-3	TRBJ2-5	-	-
TGTGCCAGCAGTAGGTCAGGACGCGAGACCCAGTACTTC	CASSRSGRETQYF	TRBV28	TRBJ2-5	-	-
TGTGCCAGCAGTACGCTAGCGGAGCAGTTCTTC	CASSTLAEQFF	TRBV12-3/TRBV12-4	TRBJ2-1	-	few
TGCAGTGCTAGAGATGTCCATAGGTTAGAGACCCAGTACTTC	CSARDVHRLETQYF	TRBV20-1	TRBJ2-5	-	-
TGTGCCAGTAGTACTACAGGGTTCGGCGGGGAGCTGTTTTTT	CASSTTGFGGELFF	TRBV19	TRBJ2-2	-	-
TGTGCCAGCAGCTTAGATAGCGGAGCGATCACAGATACGCAGTATTTT	CASSLDSGAITDTQYF	TRBV7-2	TRBJ2-3	-	-
TGTGCCAGCAGTTTATGGTACGGAGGGGAGAGGAACATTCAGTACTTC	CASSLWYGGERNIQYF	TRBV27	TRBJ2-4	-	few
TGTGCCAGCAGTTTAGGGACTAGCGGGACAGCCGGGGAGCTGTTTTTT	CASSLGTSGTAGELFF	TRBV6-2/TRBV6-3	TRBJ2-2	TRBD2	-
TGCAGTGCTAGAGGGGCGGGTGAGACCCAGTACTTC	CSARGAGETQYF	TRBV20-1	TRBJ2-5	-	-
TGTGCCAGCGGTGAAGCCCCCGACAGGGTAGTTGTCAATGAGCAGTTCTTC	CASGEAPDRVVVNEQFF	TRBV2	TRBJ2-1	TRBD1	-
TGTGCCAGCTCACCACCGGTGCGGGCCGCCTTCTCGAACACTGAAGCTTTCTTT	CASSPPVRAAFSNTEAFF	TRBV18	TRBJ1-1	-	-
TGTGCCAGCGCGGGACAGGGGGGCTATGGCTACACCTTC	CASAGQGGYGYTF	TRBV2	TRBJ1-2	TRBD1	few
TGTGCCAGCAGCGTAGGCTTATCCCCGGGTTCACCCCTCCACTTT	CASSVGLSPGSPLHF	TRBV9	TRBJ1-6	-	few
TGTGCCAGCGACTCGGGGGGGGTAGAGACCCAGTACTTC	CASDSGGVETQYF	TRBV28	TRBJ2-5	TRBD2	-
TGTGCCAGCAGCCTAAACGGACTAGCAGACAATGAGCAGTTCTTC	CASSLNGLADNEQFF	TRBV7-2	TRBJ2-1	TRBD2	few
TGTGCCAGCAGGCTTACAGGGGGTAATGGGCAGTTCTTC	CASRLTGGNGQFF	TRBV7-9	TRBJ2-1	TRBD1	few
TGCAGCGTTGAACAGTCTAGCACAGATACGCAGTATTTT	CSVEQSSTDTQYF	TRBV29-1	TRBJ2-3	-	few
TGTGCCAGCAGCTCCAGGGACAGTAACTCTGGAAACACCATATATTTT	CASSSRDSNSGNTIYF	TRBV7-3	TRBJ1-3	TRBD1	few
TGTGCCAGCAGTCACCCCGAACGGAACACTGAAGCTTTCTTT	CASSHPERNTEAFF	TRBV27	TRBJ1-1	-	-
TGCAGCGCTTTAGACAGGGGCCTATACAATGAGCAGTTCTTC	CSALDRGLYNEQFF	TRBV29-1	TRBJ2-1	TRBD1	-
TGCAGCGTTGATGGGAGAGCAATCAGCTACACCTTC	CSVDGRAISYTF	TRBV29-1	TRBJ1-2	-	few
TGTGCCAGTAGTATCCCGGGTGGCTCCGGGGAGCTGTTTTTT	CASSIPGGSGELFF	TRBV19	TRBJ2-2	-	-
TGTGCCAGCAGCTTGTCTAGCCTACCCTACGGTATTCAGTACTTC	CASSLSSLPYGIQYF	TRBV7-2	TRBJ2-4	-	-
TGTGCCAGCAGCCAAGACGGGAGTTACATTCAGTACTTC	CASSQDGSYIQYF	TRBV3-1	TRBJ2-4	-	few
TGTGCCAGCAGCCCCGACGGTAGCGGGGGCTTCGGGACCCAGTACTTC	CASSPDGSGGFGTQYF	TRBV7-9	TRBJ2-5	TRBD2	few
TGCAGCGTTGTTTTAGGGGGGGAGACCCAGTACTTC	CSVVLGGETQYF	TRBV29-1	TRBJ2-5	-	-